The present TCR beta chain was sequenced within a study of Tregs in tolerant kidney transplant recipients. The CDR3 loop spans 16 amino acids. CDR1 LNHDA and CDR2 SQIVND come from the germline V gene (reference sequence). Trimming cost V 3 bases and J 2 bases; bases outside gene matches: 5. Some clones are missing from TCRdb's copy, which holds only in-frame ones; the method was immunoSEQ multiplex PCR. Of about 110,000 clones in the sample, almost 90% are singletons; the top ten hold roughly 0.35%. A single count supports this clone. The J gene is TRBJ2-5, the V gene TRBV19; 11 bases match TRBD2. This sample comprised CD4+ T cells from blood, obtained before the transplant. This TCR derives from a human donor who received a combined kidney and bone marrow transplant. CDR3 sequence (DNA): TGTGCCAGTAGTATTTCTTGGACTAGCGGGCAAGAGACCCAGTACTTC. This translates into CASSISWTSGQETQYF.